This passage covers 30 T cell receptor beta chains from one sample sequenced in a study of blood T cell repertoires in COVID-19 (dated by TCRdb to between 2020 and 2021). The library came from the immunoSEQ multiplex PCR assay. In TCRdb, the immuneACCESS table is reduced to in-frame sequences with V and J assigned. These tables do not hold every clone; where another copy was compared, an unresolved V gene accounts for under half, and the others remain unexplained. This sample is represented by 200,000 to 250,000 clones; 84% of them were singletons. Of the sample, 1.8% is held by the ten largest clones. Material: PBMCs or T cells enriched from blood (not recorded which). The receptors here all came from a man in his 60s who had recovered from COVID-19.

This chain links TRBV5-1 with TRBJ2-3; the D is unclear. V was shortened by 2 bases and J by 2 bases, with 9 bases between the two germline ends. Per the germline V gene, CDR1 is SGHRS and CDR2 is YFSETQ. The CDR3 runs to 14 residues. Written as DNA, the CDR3 is TGCGCCAGCAGCTTTTACGGAGACACAGATACGCAGTATTTT. It translates to CASSFYGDTDTQYF.

The chain is built from TRBV5-1 and TRBJ1-1; tentatively, D is TRBD1 (5 bases). The CDR3 sequence is 16 residues long. V was shortened by 4 bases and J by 0 bases, with 16 bases between the two germline ends. Germline assignment: CDR1 SGHRS and CDR2 YFSETQ. CDR3 bases: TGCGCCAGCAGCCCCCTCTTGACAGACATGAACACTGAAGCTTTCTTT. Translating it yields CASSPLLTDMNTEAFF.

The V call is TRBV6-1, the J call TRBJ2-2, with TRBD1 matching over 7 bases. J was trimmed by 4 bases and V by 2 bases; bases with no gene match: 4. This CDR3 contains 15 residues. Germline CDR1 reads MNHNS; CDR2 reads SASEGT. This CDR3 reads CASSESRGLTGELFF. CDR3 DNA: TGTGCCAGCAGTGAATCTAGGGGGCTCACCGGGGAGCTGTTTTTT.

The genes are TRBV24-1 and TRBJ2-5; 9 bases line up with TRBD2. The CDR3 has 16 residues. The V segment lost 0 bases and the J segment 2 bases; nucleotides outside the gene matches: 3. CDR1 is KGHDR, CDR2 SFDVKD, per germline. CDR3 bases: TGTGCCACCAGTGATTTGAGCCTAGCGGGGCAAGAGACCCAGTACTTC. Translation gives CATSDLSLAGQETQYF.

This chain links TRBV7-9 with TRBJ2-1; D is undetermined. The germline CDR1 and CDR2 sequences are SEHNR and FQNEAQ (reference sequence). Deletions cut 5 bases from V and 0 bases from J, with 5 bases between. The CDR3 loop spans 13 amino acids. The CDR3 is CASSPSSYNEQFF. The DNA of the CDR3 is TGTGCCAGCAGCCCGAGCTCCTACAATGAGCAGTTCTTC. The variable domain in full, completed from reference TRBV7-9 and TRBJ2-1, reads DTGVSQNPRHKITKRGQNVTFRCDPISEHNRLYWYRQTLGQGPEFLTYFQNEAQLEKSRLLSDRFSAERPKGSFSTLEIQRTEQGDSAMYLCASSPSSYNEQFFGPGTRLTVL.

The chain has TRBV7-2 and TRBJ1-3; 8 bases are shared with TRBD1. V dropped 2 bases and J dropped 3; count of bases not matched to a gene: 15. This CDR3 has 19 residues. Germline V gene data show CDR1 as SGHTA and CDR2 as FQGNSA. The CDR3 here is CASSLTASWTGQSGNTIYF. The CDR3 bases are TGTGCCAGCAGCTTAACGGCCTCCTGGACAGGGCAAAGTGGAAACACCATATATTTT.

The genes are TRBV2 and TRBJ1-1; D unresolved. The germline V and J ends were trimmed by 4 bases and 7 bases, with 13 bases remaining between them. CDR3 size: 13 residues. The V gene's germline CDR1 is SNHLY and CDR2 FYNNEI. The CDR3 loop is CASSVFFQVEAFF. CDR3 nucleotides: TGTGCCAGCAGTGTGTTTTTTCAGGTTGAAGCTTTCTTT.

The chain is built from TRBV12-3 or TRBV12-4 and TRBJ2-7, with D possibly matching TRBD1 (5 bases). The CDR3 runs to 12 residues. The V gene lost 1 base and the J gene lost 11 bases, with 12 bases spanning the gap. In DNA, the CDR3 is TGTGCCAGCAGTTTAGGGCAGGGAAACGAGTACTTC. It codes for CASSLGQGNEYF.

The rearrangement uses TRBV2 and TRBJ2-7, with TRBD1 matching over 8 bases. The junction had 6 bases not matched to a gene; V was cut back by 0 bases and J by 2 bases. This CDR3 has 16 residues. CDR1 SNHLY and CDR2 FYNNEI come from the germline V gene. The chain's CDR3 is CASSEARTGRTYEQYF. In DNA, the CDR3 is TGTGCCAGCAGTGAAGCCCGGACAGGGCGAACCTACGAGCAGTACTTC.

The chain is built from TRBV7-2 and TRBJ2-5; 9 bases map to TRBD1. J lost 4 bases, V lost 3 bases, and 3 bases had no gene match. CDR3 size: 14 residues. Germline V gene lookup returns CDR1 SGHTA and CDR2 FQGNSA. The CDR3 DNA follows: TGTGCCAGCAGCTTCCCGGGACAGGGAGAGACCCAGTACTTC. Translating it yields CASSFPGQGETQYF.

The gene calls are TRBV5-6 and TRBJ2-1; TRBD1 matches 9 bases. V shed 4 bases and J 1 base; nucleotides not matched to a gene: 3. Germline CDR1 and CDR2: SGHDT and YYEEEE. This CDR3 region has 15 residues. DNA for the CDR3: TGTGCCAGCAGCACAGGGACAGGGTCCTACAATGAGCAGTTCTTC. Translated: CASSTGTGSYNEQFF.

Turning to this clone: This same CDR3 is encoded by further DNA sequences in the sample. The rearrangement joins TRBV30 to TRBJ1-2; unclear D gene. CDR1 and CDR2 (germline): GTSNPN, SVGIG (reference sequence). The CDR3 runs 13 residues. V gave up 0 bases and J gave up 1 base, with 6 bases separating them. Here the CDR3 reads CAWSVGSNYGYTF. CDR3 DNA: TGTGCCTGGAGTGTTGGCAGTAACTATGGCTACACCTTC.

This rearrangement joins TRBV18 to TRBJ1-1; D perhaps matches TRBD1 (6 bases). This CDR3 has 11 amino acids. V lost 5 bases and J 11 bases, leaving 12 bases between the germline ends. CDR1 and CDR2 from the germline V gene are KGHSH and LQKENI. CDR3 nucleotides: TGTGCCAGCTCAACCGAGGGGGGGGCTTTCTTT. This sequence encodes CASSTEGGAFF. The entire variable domain, with the rest obtained from reference TRBV18 and TRBJ1-1, is as follows: NAGVMQNPRHLVRRRGQEARLRCSPMKGHSHVYWYRQLPEEGLKFMVYLQKENIIDESGMPKERFSAEFPKEGPSILRIQQVVRGDSAAYFCASSTEGGAFFGQGTRLTVV.

The table lists this clone with a few counts. The CDR3 DNA sequence: TGTGCCAGCAGAAAAGCCGGGACAGGTACCCCAGATACGCAGTATTTT. This codes for CASRKAGTGTPDTQYF. The chain is built from TRBV5-5 and TRBJ2-3, with 8 bases matching TRBD1. This CDR3 contains 16 residues. With V trimmed by 5 bases and J by 4 bases, 12 bases remained unmatched. Germline V gene data show CDR1 as SGHKS and CDR2 as YYEKEE (reference sequence). The variable domain in full, with the rest retrieved from reference TRBV5-5 and TRBJ2-3, is DAGVTQSPTHLIKTRGQQVTLRCSPISGHKSVSWYQQVLGQGPQFIFQYYEKEERGRGNFPDRFSARQFPNYSSELNVNALLLGDSALYLCASRKAGTGTPDTQYFGPGTRLTVL.

This chain uses TRBV5-3 with TRBJ2-2, with D unclear. TRBV5-3 carries the ORF label, with uncertain function. This CDR3 is 16 amino acids long. The V and J ends lost 4 bases and 6 bases respectively, with 19 bases between them. CDR3 in amino acids: CARSPPLLCAAGELFF. The CDR3 DNA follows: TGTGCCAGAAGCCCCCCCCTTTTGTGTGCGGCCGGGGAGCTGTTTTTT.

The V call is TRBV19, the J call TRBJ2-1; TRBD2 agrees at 9 bases. The ends lost 3 bases at V and 0 bases at J; junction bases unmatched: 6. The CDR3 is 17 amino acids. Germline V gives CDR1 LNHDA, CDR2 SQIVND (reference sequence). This CDR3 is CASSIRSGGLSYNEQFF. The CDR3 DNA reads as TGTGCCAGTAGTATTCGTAGCGGGGGCCTCTCCTACAATGAGCAGTTCTTC. Complete variable domain (other parts from reference TRBV19 and TRBJ2-1): DGGITQSPKYLFRKEGQNVTLSCEQNLNHDAMYWYRQDPGQGLRLIYYSQIVNDFQKGDIAEGYSVSREKKESFPLTVTSAQKNPTAFYLCASSIRSGGLSYNEQFFGPGTRLTVL.

The chain employs TRBV19 and TRBJ1-2; TRBD1 matches 12 bases. The V gene's germline CDR1 is LNHDA and CDR2 SQIVND (reference sequence). The CDR3 loop spans 14 amino acids. V lost 10 bases, J lost 8 bases, and 11 bases stayed unmatched. The CDR3 DNA reads TGTGCCACCCGGGACAGGGGGCCCCGGGGAGGCTACACCTTC. Protein sequence: CATRDRGPRGGYTF.

A single count supports this clone. V is TRBV27 and J is TRBJ1-6; no clear D gene. CDR1 MNHEY and CDR2 SMNVEV come from the germline V gene (reference sequence). CDR3 length: 15 residues. Between the trimmed V and J ends, which lost 2 bases and 6 bases, there was a span of 11 bases. CDR3 loop: CASSLEARRNSPLHF. CDR3 sequence (DNA): TGTGCCAGCAGTTTAGAAGCGAGACGTAATTCACCCCTCCACTTT.

The chain carries TRBV18 and TRBJ1-1; TRBD1 matches at 7 bases. Per germline, CDR1 KGHSH and CDR2 LQKENI. The CDR3 consists of 13 residues. With V trimmed by 2 bases and J by 8 bases, 5 bases remained unmatched. The CDR3 region has the DNA TGTGCCAGCTCACCAGAGGGGGCCCCGGAAGCTTTCTTT. Its translation is CASSPEGAPEAFF.

This chain links TRBV9 with TRBJ1-6, with 7 bases fitting TRBD1. The CDR3 has 14 amino acids. Germline CDR1 is SGDLS and CDR2 is YYNGEE. V lost 4 bases to trimming and J lost 5 bases; unmatched junction nucleotides: 3. CDR3 residues: CASSYRGHNSPLHF. The CDR3 bases are TGTGCCAGCAGCTACAGGGGCCATAATTCACCCCTCCACTTT.

This clone has more than one count but fewer than ten. The chain joins TRBV18 to TRBJ1-1; D remains unclear. Trimming left V 2 bases short and J 4 bases short, with 11 bases between. Germline V gives CDR1 KGHSH, CDR2 LQKENI. There are 14 residues in the CDR3. CDR3: CASSPASSGTEAFF. The CDR3 nucleotides are TGTGCCAGCTCACCAGCCAGTTCGGGCACTGAAGCTTTCTTT.

The table lists this clone with a few counts. The chain links TRBV25-1 to TRBJ2-7; 7 nucleotides align to TRBD1. Trimming removed 8 bases from V and 6 bases from J; junction bases left unmatched: 10. The CDR3 covers 13 residues. The germline V gene encodes CDR1 MGHDK and CDR2 SYGVNS. The CDR3 loop is CASARQGMGEQYF. Here the CDR3 DNA reads TGTGCCAGCGCCCGACAGGGCATGGGCGAGCAGTACTTC.

This chain joins TRBV6-5 and TRBJ1-5; D not resolved. CDR1 and CDR2 (germline): MNHEY, SVGAGI. The CDR3 totals 14 residues. V lost 5 bases and J lost 5, with 13 bases in between. Here the CDR3 DNA reads TGTGCCAGCAGTAAATATCTCGGTGATCAGCCCCAGCATTTT. Protein product: CASSKYLGDQPQHF.

J is TRBJ1-1 and V is TRBV5-1; D not certain. This CDR3 has 11 residues. Trimming left V 2 bases short and J 4 bases short, with 3 bases between. CDR1 is SGHRS, CDR2 YFSETQ, per germline. CDR3 in amino acids: CASSFGTEAFF. The CDR3 region has the DNA TGCGCCAGCAGCTTCGGCACTGAAGCTTTCTTT.

This clone has just one count. V usage is TRBV6-5 and J usage is TRBJ2-2; 11 nucleotides align to TRBD2. V lost 5 bases and J lost 5; bases outside the gene matches: 4. From germline, CDR1 is MNHEY and CDR2 SVGAGI. The CDR3 consists of 15 residues. The CDR3: CASSIGTSGTGELFF. The CDR3 coding sequence is TGTGCCAGCAGTATAGGGACTAGCGGTACCGGGGAGCTGTTTTTT.

The chain links TRBV11-2 to TRBJ2-2, with 8 bases matching TRBD2. CDR1 is SGHAT and CDR2 is FQNNGV in the germline V gene. CDR3 length: 16 amino acids. The trim removed 5 bases at V and 2 bases at J, leaving 7 bases unmatched. In DNA form, the CDR3 reads TGTGCCAGCAGCCCCTTTGCGGGGGGCAACACCGGGGAGCTGTTTTTT. Residues: CASSPFAGGNTGELFF.

This clone has only one observation. The genes are TRBV6-5 and TRBJ2-5; D is possibly TRBD1 (6 bases). From germline, CDR1 is MNHEY and CDR2 SVGAGI. V was pared by 4 bases and J by 7 bases, with 13 bases between. The CDR3 length is 13 residues. The CDR3 region is CASSSGLGGTQYF. In DNA, the CDR3 is TGTGCCAGCAGTTCCGGGTTAGGGGGGACCCAGTACTTC.

The chain links TRBV18 to TRBJ2-1, with 8 bases identical to TRBD1. Germline CDR1 and CDR2: KGHSH and LQKENI. This CDR3 has 15 amino acids. V was pared by 4 bases and J by 1 base, with 3 bases of the junction left unmatched. This CDR3 is CASSLRQGSYNEQFF. CDR3 nucleotides: TGTGCCAGCTCACTACGACAGGGGTCCTACAATGAGCAGTTCTTC.

The genes are TRBV5-1 and TRBJ2-7, with no clear D. Between the trimmed V and J ends, which lost 0 bases and 5 bases, there was a span of 15 bases. Per germline, CDR1 SGHRS and CDR2 YFSETQ. The CDR3 runs 15 residues. The CDR3 bases are TGCGCCAGCAGCTTGGTGTCAGGTAATTCCCACGAGCAGTACTTC. It is translated as CASSLVSGNSHEQYF.

This clone was recorded only once. The rearrangement links TRBV5-1 to TRBJ2-3, with D tentatively TRBD1 (5 bases). V lost 4 bases to trimming and J lost 5 bases, with 11 bases between them. Germline V gives CDR1 SGHRS, CDR2 YFSETQ. CDR3 length equals 13 residues. The CDR3: CASSPRTQDTQYF. The CDR3 DNA reads as TGCGCCAGCAGCCCCCGGACACAAGATACGCAGTATTTT.